This T cell receptor beta chain originates from a study of T cells after yellow fever vaccination. Study information: Researchers used SMART-Seq v4 Ultra Low Input to prepare fractions that had low cell numbers. Study outcomes and limitations: Weaker overall was a secondary response that nonetheless peaked faster, on day 5 versus 15. Most clones from primary vaccination resurfaced after the booster (roughly 96% CD4, over 85% CD8). FACS-sorted repertoires could harbor abundant contaminating bulk-population clonotypes.

Many counts were recorded for this clonotype. What it recognizes is unknown. MiXCR was run by TCRdb on the 5' RACE reads, yielding one entry per CDR3 protein. There are some 320,000 distinct CDR3 sequences in the sample; approximately 4% occur only once, and roughly 25% lies in the top ten. This TCR derives from a man aged 18-30 years who received the YFV17D yellow fever vaccine. Material: PBMCs, obtained 5 days after the yellow fever booster vaccination.

As DNA, the CDR3 is TGTGCCAGCAGCTTCGCCGGGATCGGCCGCACAGATACGCAGTATTTT. Protein product: CASSFAGIGRTDTQYF. The chain couples TRBV7-3 to TRBJ2-3; TRBD2 is a possible D gene (5 bases). V was pared by 3 bases and J by 1 base, with 14 bases between. The CDR3 is 16 amino acids. Germline loops: CDR1 SGHTA, CDR2 FQGTGA.